Below are 27 T cell receptor beta chains sequenced from a single sample in a study of PD-1 blockade in classical Hodgkin lymphoma. Some clones are missing from TCRdb's copy, which holds only in-frame ones; the method was immunoSEQ multiplex PCR. This sample has 45,000 to 55,000 clones, with about two thirds found just once. Each patient experienced a relapse that followed autologous stem cell transplantation, and brentuximab vedotin exposure varied. The specimen was peripheral blood mononuclear cells (PBMCs), collected before the second cycle of nivolumab. Receptor source: a human donor with classical Hodgkin lymphoma.

V usage is TRBV7-9 and J usage is TRBJ2-6; no definite D call. Trimming left V 3 bases short and J 1 base short, with 19 bases between. This CDR3 contains 19 residues. From germline, CDR1 is SEHNR and CDR2 FQNEAQ (reference sequence). The CDR3 bases are TGTGCCAGCAGCTTCGGAACTGGGTCAGGATGGTCTGGGGCCAACGTCCTGACTTTC. Encoded protein: CASSFGTGSGWSGANVLTF.

The chain uses TRBV5-4 and TRBJ2-3; a weak D match, TRBD2 (6 bases). The germline V and J ends were trimmed by 1 base and 5 bases, with 8 bases remaining between them. CDR1 SGHNT and CDR2 YYREEE come from the germline V gene (reference sequence). The CDR3 loop spans 13 amino acids. As DNA, the CDR3 is TGTGCCAGCAGCTTGCGCGGGGTAGATACGCAGTATTTT. It codes for CASSLRGVDTQYF. Full variable domain (missing parts from reference TRBV5-4 and TRBJ2-3): ETGVTQSPTHLIKTRGQQVTLRCSSQSGHNTVSWYQQALGQGPQFIFQYYREEENGRGNFPPRFSGLQFPNYSSELNVNALELDDSALYLCASSLRGVDTQYFGPGTRLTVL.

DNA of the CDR3: TGTGCCTGGAGGTTCGGACCGAATAATGAAAAACTGTTTTTT. Amino acids: CAWRFGPNNEKLFF. V and J are TRBV30 and TRBJ1-4, with D unresolved. Per the germline V gene, CDR1 is GTSNPN and CDR2 is SVGIG (reference sequence). V was trimmed by 3 bases and J by 4 bases, leaving 12 bases between them. The CDR3 loop spans 14 amino acids.

This clone has only a few counts. V usage is TRBV6-1 and J usage is TRBJ2-7; the D gene could be TRBD1 or TRBD2 (6 bases each). Trimming shortened V by 4 bases and J by 1 base, and 14 bases separated the two germline ends. The CDR3 covers 15 residues. Germline V gene data show CDR1 as MNHNS and CDR2 as SASEGT. The CDR3 coding sequence is TGTGCCAGCAGTGCATTGGGGGGCCTTTCCTACGAGCAGTACTTC. Its protein product is CASSALGGLSYEQYF.

The chain employs TRBV7-6 and TRBJ2-2, with D maybe TRBD1 (5 bases). The CDR3 has 15 amino acids. Looked up from germline, CDR1 is SGHVS and CDR2 is FNYEAQ. V was pared by 3 bases and J by 3 bases, with 11 bases between. This CDR3 is CASSLTDSYTGELFF. The CDR3 bases are TGTGCCAGCAGCTTGACCGACAGCTACACCGGGGAGCTGTTTTTT.

The gene calls are TRBV28 and TRBJ1-6; TRBD1 matches at 7 bases. J was trimmed by 7 bases and V by 6 bases; bases with no gene match: 6. The CDR3 is made up of 14 amino acids. Per germline, CDR1 MDHEN and CDR2 SYDVKM. CDR3 region: CASRTGTENSPLHF. In DNA, the CDR3 is TGTGCCAGCAGGACCGGGACAGAGAATTCACCCCTCCACTTT. Together with reference TRBV28 and TRBJ1-6, the CDR3 gives the full variable domain: DVKVTQSSRYLVKRTGEKVFLECVQDMDHENMFWYRQDPGLGLRLIYFSYDVKMKEKGDIPEGYSVSREKKERFSLILESASTNQTSMYLCASRTGTENSPLHFGNGTRLTVT.

J is TRBJ2-7 and V is TRBV7-2; 11 bases are a match to TRBD2. Germline CDR1 and CDR2: SGHTA and FQGNSA. Trimming took 0 bases from V and 0 from J; bases not matched to a gene: 4. The CDR3 is 17 amino acids. The CDR3 nucleotides read TGTGCCAGCAGCTTAGCAACCGGGACTAGCGGCTCCTACGAGCAGTACTTC. The encoded protein is CASSLATGTSGSYEQYF.

Here the CDR3 reads CSGSGQGKGYTF. CDR3 DNA: TGCAGCGGTAGTGGACAGGGGAAGGGTTACACCTTC. The rearrangement links TRBV29-1 to TRBJ1-2; 9 bases fit TRBD1. The CDR3 covers 12 residues. Germline lookup yields CDR1 SQVTM and CDR2 ANQGSEA. Trimming removed 7 bases from V and 11 bases from J; junction bases left unmatched: 11.

This sequence joins TRBV9 and TRBJ2-7, with D perhaps TRBD2 (6 bases). V was trimmed by 4 bases and J by 3 bases, leaving 17 bases between them. Germline assignment: CDR1 SGDLS and CDR2 YYNGEE. This CDR3 is built from 15 residues. CDR3 protein: CASSPLLAGSYEQYF. The CDR3 DNA is TGTGCCAGCAGCCCCTTACTAGCTGGAAGCTACGAGCAGTACTTC.

CDR3 sequence: CASRGPRTYNEQFF. The CDR3 DNA reads TGTGCCAGCAGAGGGCCCCGCACCTACAATGAGCAGTTCTTC. V and J are TRBV5-8 and TRBJ2-1; D gene uncertain. Trimming cost V 5 bases and J 2 bases, with 11 bases left between them. The CDR3 is made up of 14 amino acids. From germline, CDR1 is SGHTS and CDR2 YDEGEE.

The chain joins TRBV11-2 to TRBJ2-1, with 7 bases identical to TRBD2. Germline V lookup: CDR1 SGHAT, CDR2 FQNNGV. V was clipped by 3 bases and J by 1 base; unmatched bases: 6. The CDR3 is 16 amino acids. CDR3 residues: CASSFLGGTSYNEQFF. The DNA of the CDR3 is TGTGCCAGCAGCTTTCTGGGGGGGACTTCCTACAATGAGCAGTTCTTC.

The V and J genes are TRBV6-6 and TRBJ1-5; no reliable D call. V lost 8 bases to trimming and J lost 5 bases, with 10 bases between them. The CDR3 consists of 12 residues. CDR1 and CDR2 from the germline V gene are MNHNY and SVGAGI (reference sequence). CDR3: CASQGMDQPQHF. The CDR3 region has the DNA TGTGCCAGCCAAGGGATGGATCAGCCCCAGCATTTT.

The chain has TRBV19 and TRBJ1-2; D remains unclear. The CDR3 has 20 residues. Trimming removed 0 bases from V and 0 bases from J, with 23 bases in between. Germline CDR1 is LNHDA and CDR2 is SQIVND (reference sequence). The CDR3 bases are TGTGCCAGTAGTATAGATCGGAGAAGGACGCCCCATCGACCTAACTATGGCTACACCTTC. Its protein product is CASSIDRRRTPHRPNYGYTF.

This clone was counted between two and nine times. The V call is TRBV19, the J call TRBJ2-5; 13 bases agree with TRBD2. The CDR3 is made up of 18 amino acids. The V gene end was trimmed by 3 bases and the J gene end by 4 bases; junction bases not matched to a gene: 11. Germline V CDR1 and CDR2: LNHDA, SQIVND (reference sequence). This CDR3 reads CASSMILAGGPGSETQYF. Written as DNA, the CDR3 is TGTGCCAGTAGTATGATACTAGCGGGAGGGCCGGGGTCAGAGACCCAGTACTTC.

This CDR3 reads CASSRLDSEAFF. The CDR3 DNA reads TGTGCCAGCAGCCGACTGGACAGTGAAGCTTTCTTT. This sequence joins TRBV14 and TRBJ1-1, with D possibly being TRBD1 (6 bases). This CDR3 spans 12 amino acids. Trimming cost V 4 bases and J 7 bases, with 10 bases left between them. CDR1 SGHDN and CDR2 FVKESK come from the germline V gene.

The CDR3 reads CASSLSGQTGNTIYF. The CDR3, as DNA: TGTGCCAGCAGCTTATCGGGACAGACTGGAAACACCATATATTTT. The gene calls are TRBV11-1 and TRBJ1-3; 7 bases agree with TRBD1. Germline trimming cut 2 bases from V and 2 bases from J; bases unmatched to any gene: 3. Germline V CDR1 and CDR2: SGHAT, FQDESV (reference sequence). The CDR3 length is 15 residues.

V and J are TRBV6-5 and TRBJ2-7, with TRBD2 matching 9 bases. Germline loops: CDR1 MNHEY, CDR2 SVGAGI. This CDR3 has 14 amino acids. The trim removed 2 bases at V and 7 bases at J, leaving 6 bases unmatched. DNA of the CDR3: TGTGCCAGCAGTTACGTGGCGGGAGGGTCAGAGCAGTACTTC. As protein: CASSYVAGGSEQYF.

The chain is built from TRBV6-1 and TRBJ2-2, with 7 bases aligning to TRBD1. V was clipped by 6 bases and J by 2 bases; unmatched bases: 3. This CDR3 contains 14 residues. From germline, CDR1 is MNHNS and CDR2 SASEGT. CDR3 nucleotide sequence: TGTGCCAGCAGAACAGGGGTCAACACCGGGGAGCTGTTTTTT. It yields the protein CASRTGVNTGELFF.

This clone was counted only a few times. V gene TRBV27 combines with J gene TRBJ2-6; D not resolved. There are 13 residues in the CDR3. Germline lookup yields CDR1 MNHEY and CDR2 SMNVEV (reference sequence). The germline V and J ends were trimmed by 0 bases and 3 bases, with 0 bases remaining between them. The CDR3 spells CASSLSGANVLTF. The CDR3 DNA follows: TGTGCCAGCAGTTTATCTGGGGCCAACGTCCTGACTTTC.

This chain joins TRBV15 and TRBJ1-2, with TRBD1 identical over 9 bases. V lost 5 bases and J lost 2; bases outside the gene matches: 12. Germline V gives CDR1 LNHNV, CDR2 YYDKDF (reference sequence). CDR3 length equals 17 residues. The CDR3 coding sequence is TGTGCCACCAGCCCAACTCCGGGACAGGGAGGGAACTATGGCTACACCTTC. It translates to CATSPTPGQGGNYGYTF.

V and J are TRBV7-9 and TRBJ2-6, with D maybe TRBD2 (6 bases). The CDR3 covers 18 residues. Germline CDR1 is SEHNR and CDR2 is FQNEAQ (reference sequence). The V gene lost 2 bases and the J gene lost 0 bases, with 14 bases spanning the gap. In DNA, the CDR3 is TGTGCCAGCAGCTTATATCCGGGGGAATTCTCTGGGGCCAACGTCCTGACTTTC. This encodes CASSLYPGEFSGANVLTF.

V and J are TRBV18 and TRBJ1-1, with unresolved D. Trimming took off 2 bases at V and 3 bases at J, with 7 bases between the two ends. The CDR3 totals 13 residues. Germline values: CDR1 KGHSH, CDR2 LQKENI. The CDR3 DNA is TGTGCCAGCTCACCAGTAGTCGACACTGAAGCTTTCTTT. It is translated as CASSPVVDTEAFF.

The gene calls are TRBV18 and TRBJ1-5; D unresolved. Germline CDR1 and CDR2: KGHSH and LQKENI. CDR3 length equals 15 residues. The V end lost 2 bases, the J end lost 5 bases, and 13 bases lay between the germline ends. CDR3 region: CASSPAGIMDQPQHF. The CDR3 bases are TGTGCCAGCTCACCAGCAGGAATTATGGATCAGCCCCAGCATTTT.

The sample holds a few counts of this clone. The J gene is TRBJ2-7, the V gene TRBV4-1, with 9 bases matching TRBD1. The germline CDR1 and CDR2 sequences are MGHRA and YSYEKL. V lost 1 base, J lost 1 base, and 5 bases stayed unmatched. CDR3 size: 16 residues. The CDR3 DNA reads as TGCGCCAGCAGCCAAGTGACGGGACAGGGTTCCTACGAGCAGTACTTC. Protein product: CASSQVTGQGSYEQYF.

V and J are TRBV7-6 and TRBJ2-3, with D unclear. The V and J ends lost 7 bases and 0 bases respectively, with 14 bases between them. Germline V lookup: CDR1 SGHVS, CDR2 FNYEAQ. CDR3 length: 15 residues. CDR3 in DNA: TGTGCCAGCACCCTGAGTGGGATTAGCACAGATACGCAGTATTTT. It specifies CASTLSGISTDTQYF.

The chain combines TRBV18 with TRBJ1-4, with a weak D call TRBD1 (6 bases). The CDR3 runs to 15 residues. Germline V CDR1 and CDR2: KGHSH, LQKENI. V lost 6 bases and J 7 bases, leaving 18 bases between the germline ends. The DNA of the CDR3 is TGTGCCAGCTCGCCGTTTGGGGGCGAGGGTGAAAAACTGTTTTTT. Residues: CASSPFGGEGEKLFF.

The J gene is TRBJ2-2, the V gene TRBV30, with D hard to call. Trimming took 0 bases from V and 2 from J, leaving 19 bases between them. CDR3 length equals 18 residues. From germline, CDR1 is GTSNPN and CDR2 SVGIG (reference sequence). Here the CDR3 reads CAWSVLGQAIANTGELFF. The CDR3 bases are TGTGCCTGGAGTGTACTGGGCCAGGCCATAGCAAACACCGGGGAGCTGTTTTTT. The variable domain in full, completed from reference TRBV30 and TRBJ2-2, reads SQTIHQWPATLVQPVGSPLSLECTVEGTSNPNLYWYRQAAGRGLQLLFYSVGIGQISSEVPQNLSASRPQDRQFILSSKKLLLSDSGFYLCAWSVLGQAIANTGELFFGEGSRLTVL.